What follows are 9 T cell receptor beta chains derived from one specimen sequenced in a study of T cell repertoires in cytomegalovirus infection. TCRdb redid the calling of the reads with MiXCR, one entry per CDR3 protein. The table lists roughly 860,000 distinct CDR3 sequences, less than 35% of them singletons. Which antigens these TCRs recognize remains unknown. This material consisted of cultured CD8+ T cells from PBMCs, taken from culture after CMV antigen stimulation. These receptors came from a human donor in good health (CMV status not recorded). Some clones in this sample may be carry-over from other donors' samples.

The V and J genes are TRBV25-1 and TRBJ2-3; D call uncertain. The V gene's germline CDR1 is MGHDK and CDR2 SYGVNS. With 3 bases removed from V and 0 bases from J, the gap between germline ends came to 10 bases. CDR3 size: 15 residues. CDR3 DNA sequence: TGTGCCAGCAGTGATTCCCGGTCTAGCACAGATACGCAGTATTTT. This codes for CASSDSRSSTDTQYF. Drawing the rest from reference TRBV25-1 and TRBJ2-3, the complete variable domain is EADIYQTPRYLVIGTGKKITLECSQTMGHDKMYWYQQDPGMELHLIHYSYGVNSTEKGDLSSESTVSRIRTEHFPLTLESARPSHTSQYLCASSDSRSSTDTQYFGPGTRLTVL.

The CDR3 loop is CASSGDRSRYGYTF. The CDR3 region has the DNA TGTGCCAGCAGCGGAGACAGATCCCGTTATGGCTACACCTTC. This chain uses TRBV7-9 with TRBJ1-2, with D possibly being TRBD1 (5 bases). Deletions cut 5 bases from V and 5 bases from J, with 15 bases between. The CDR3 runs to 14 residues. The V gene's germline CDR1 is SEHNR and CDR2 FQNEAQ (reference sequence).

This clonotype was recorded once. V and J are TRBV12-3 or TRBV12-4 and TRBJ1-5; 8 positions match TRBD1. The V and J ends lost 5 bases and 5 bases, in that order; junction bases with no gene match: 5. The CDR3 runs to 14 residues. CDR3 residues: CASSTDREDQPQHF. The DNA for the CDR3 is TGTGCCAGCAGTACGGACAGGGAAGATCAGCCCCAGCATTTT.

The chain has TRBV18 and TRBJ2-7, with TRBD2 as a possible D gene (5 bases). V was trimmed by 2 bases and J by 3 bases, leaving 11 bases between them. The CDR3 runs to 14 residues. The germline CDR1 and CDR2 sequences are KGHSH and LQKENI. The chain's CDR3 is CASSPAGVGYEQYV. CDR3 in DNA: TGTGCCAGCTCACCAGCCGGGGTAGGCTACGAGCAGTACGTC.

This clonotype occurred many times. The rearrangement joins TRBV7-6 to TRBJ1-2; D uncertain. V was cut by 5 bases and J by 0 bases, with 22 bases left in between. Germline-derived CDR1 and CDR2 are SGHVS and FNYEAQ. This CDR3 spans 18 amino acids. CDR3 protein: CASSLKLGGPLPNYGYTF. In DNA, the CDR3 is TGTGCCAGCAGCCTCAAACTTGGAGGGCCTCTCCCTAACTATGGCTACACCTTC.

The chain uses TRBV2 and TRBJ2-2, with 7 bases identical to TRBD1. J lost 0 bases, V lost 10 bases, and 5 bases had no gene match. CDR1 and CDR2 from the germline V gene are SNHLY and FYNNEI. The CDR3 extends over 14 amino acids. In DNA form, the CDR3 reads TGTGCCACCCTGGGACAGACGAACACCGGGGAGCTGTTTTTT. Its translation: CATLGQTNTGELFF.

This clonotype has more than one count but fewer than ten. Here the CDR3 reads CASSAVGQGLYEQYF. The CDR3 DNA reads TGTGCCAGCAGCGCGGTGGGGCAGGGCTTGTACGAGCAGTACTTC. V is TRBV7-9 and J is TRBJ2-7; TRBD1 is a possible D gene (5 bases). CDR1 is SEHNR and CDR2 is FQNEAQ in the germline V gene (reference sequence). V was pared by 5 bases and J by 4 bases, with 18 bases between. The CDR3 spans 15 residues. Full variable domain (outside the CDR3, taken from reference TRBV7-9 and TRBJ2-7): DTGVSQNPRHKITKRGQNVTFRCDPISEHNRLYWYRQTLGQGPEFLTYFQNEAQLEKSRLLSDRFSAERPKGSFSTLEIQRTEQGDSAMYLCASSAVGQGLYEQYFGPGTRLTVT.

This clonotype was found a few times. At one end, the junction sequence differs from germline, possibly due to a read error. V and J are TRBV5-3 and TRBJ2-2; D call uncertain. TRBV5-3 is an ORF, and what it does is uncertain. The CDR3 covers 15 residues. CDR3 amino acids: CASSYKETLTGELFF. The CDR3 coding sequence is TGTGCCAGCAGCTATAAAGAGACCCTTACCGGGGAGCTGTTTTTT.

This clonotype has more than one count but fewer than ten. The chain uses TRBV4-1 and TRBJ1-5; D not resolved. CDR1 and CDR2 from the germline V gene are MGHRA and YSYEKL. This CDR3 region has 15 residues. V was pared by 0 bases and J by 4 bases, with 10 bases between. The CDR3 region is CASSQDSAANQPQHF. CDR3 bases: TGCGCCAGCAGCCAAGATTCGGCTGCAAATCAGCCCCAGCATTTT.